This TCR beta chain was documented in a study of T cell responses to AZD1222 COVID-19 vaccine. General study points: Nearly half of spike-specific TCRs reportedly target unmutated variant regions. Clonal diversity may have been underestimated in mostly white British donors. Increased Spike-specific TCR breadth and depth were observed after two AZD1222 doses. The peak T cell response came first, and repertoires were sampled only after it.

This table comes from immunoSEQ multiplex PCR, and its TCRdb copy is limited to in-frame clones, with some not included. This sample has about 170,000 clones, with 90% to 95% found just once. A word on this clone: Its target is not known.

V was clipped by 0 bases and J by 4 bases, with 9 bases between them. This CDR3 region has 14 residues. Looked up from germline, CDR1 is KGHSY and CDR2 is FQNENV. The chain has TRBV16 and TRBJ2-5; no firm D call. The sequence derives from an adult in good health. The sample here was peripheral blood, taken on day 0 of AZD1222 vaccination. CDR3 nucleotide sequence: TGTGCCAGCAGCCAATCATCAGAGAGAGAGACCCAGTACTTC. The encoded protein is CASSQSSERETQYF.